This T cell receptor (beta chain) was identified during a study of regulatory T cells in long-lasting Graves disease (dated by TCRdb to about 2021). Describing the broader study: Persistent Graves' disease was defined as persistently positive TSH receptor autoantibodies together with antithyroid drug treatment for over 5 years. This study used TCR sequencing and RNA sequencing of peripheral blood to compare persistent Graves' disease patients against newly diagnosed Graves' disease patients. The study was registered as a clinical trial and conducted in China. TCR sequencing covered around 13 persistent and 20 newly diagnosed Graves' disease patients, 33 samples in total. In the clinical cohort, patients with persistent Graves' disease had used antithyroid drugs for an average of around ten years.

Its CDR3 holds 16 amino acids, cysteine through phenylalanine. The entry retains the CDR3 DNA only, 48 bases that are in frame from base 1. From V the trimming removes 4 bases and from J it removes 0 bases, while the gene matches leave 7 bases of the junction unaccounted for. The protocol used for the library was multiplex PCR. TCRdb records Illumina HiSeq 4000 as the sequencer. To build TCR beta libraries, CDR3 regions were amplified by Arm-PCR using iRepertoire HTBI primers. Before sequencing, the PCR products went through gel purification. Per the original workflow: Gene usage analysis of CDR3 amino acid clonotypes relied on the approximately 62 TRBV and 14 TRBJ segments identified across samples. COPE and FqMerger were used to merge filtered high-quality paired reads into contigs. BLAST was used to align contigs to IMGT TRBV, TRBD and TRBJ reference genes, with CDR3 defined following IMGT. Highly expanded clones were defined as clonotypes with a frequency above 0.1%. Shannon entropy served as the measure of repertoire diversity, while the Gini coefficient captured V-J evenness. A clonotype found in more than one individual was treated as public. TCRdb itself trimmed the public reads at Q25 with fastp, ran MiXCR and retained productive beta chains. Each entry merges the rows of one CDR3 protein and shows their most common DNA and genes. The authors' filters were not applied to this entry. Recorded for this sample are 450,000 or so distinct CDR3 sequences; about 20% of them occurred a single time. Jointly, the top ten make up around 13% of the sample.

Findings and caveats that apply to the study as a whole: A larger number of public clonotypes was shared among persistent patients (over 2,500) than among newly diagnosed patients (approximately 1,000). Peripheral blood alone was examined, since thyroid tissue, which constituted the primary lesion, could not be accessed. Sequencing and analysis were restricted to the TCR beta chain. As a limitation, the authors acknowledged that the small sample size may reduce accuracy. Compared with newly diagnosed patients, patients with persistent Graves' disease had lower TCR Shannon entropy and fewer highly expanded clones, which suggests clonal expansion. Persistent disease showed preferential use of TRBV28, TRBJ1-2 and TRBJ2-5, whereas newly diagnosed disease favored TRBV20-1 and TRBJ2-1.

There are many counts of this clonotype. Its antigen target is currently unknown. No base quality values were provided; no much bigger clone lies one nucleotide off. What the time point label conveys for this sample: persistent/refractory GD, antithyroid drugs over 5 years with positive TRAb. RNA was extracted from PBMCs in TRIzol for both TCR sequencing and RNA sequencing. The diagnosis of Graves' disease was made according to American Thyroid Association guidelines. Recruitment of patients was carried out at an endocrinology department in Xi'an, China. From each patient, about 8.9 milliliters of peripheral blood was collected into an EDTA anticoagulant tube. PBMCs were isolated by Ficoll Paque Plus density gradient separation without further T cell sorting. An Agilent 2100 Bioanalyzer and agarose gel were used to assess RNA quality, and a NanoDrop 2000 was used to measure RNA concentration.

Specimen: peripheral blood mononuclear cells (PBMCs), collected when the disease was refractory, from a patient treated with antithyroid drugs. The origin of this receptor is a female donor with Graves disease. Recombination joined TRBV12-3 or TRBV12-4 with TRBJ1-1, and TRBD1 matches 8 of the central bases. The base sequence is TGTGCCAGCAGTTCTAGAAAGACAGGGGTGAACACTGAAGCTTTCTTT. This codes for CASSSRKTGVNTEAFF.